A single sample gave rise to the 15 T cell receptor beta chains below, sequenced in a study of human T cells and chemical hapten exposure. Time point of the sample: patch test 2, 6 weeks after DPC sensitization. Specified treatment: therapeutic diphenylcyclopropenone sensitization with weekly scalp DPC. TCRdb redid the calling of the RACE reads with MiXCR, one entry per CDR3 protein. Of 350,000 to 400,000 distinct CDR3 sequences listed, about 6% are singletons. The sample consisted of whole blood, taken in connection with sensitization to the hapten diphenylcyclopropenone (DPC). These receptors were taken from a woman aged 18-35 years with alopecia areata. Some clones in this sample may be carry-over from other donors' samples.

The table lists this clonotype with a few counts. The chain recombines TRBV28 with TRBJ1-3, with 7 nucleotides matching TRBD1. CDR1 MDHEN and CDR2 SYDVKM come from the germline V gene. This CDR3 is built from 15 residues. J gave up 2 bases and V 5 bases, and 6 bases lay outside the gene matches. CDR3 sequence reads: CASSLSGGTGNTIYF. In DNA, the CDR3 is TGTGCCAGCAGTCTATCAGGGGGAACTGGAAACACCATATATTTT.

This clonotype has more than one count but fewer than ten. The chain recombines TRBV6-2 or TRBV6-3 with TRBJ1-3; tentative D call: TRBD1 (5 bases). There are 11 residues in the CDR3. The germline V and J ends were trimmed by 11 bases and 4 bases, with 9 bases remaining between them. Germline V gene lookup returns CDR1 MNHEY and CDR2 SVGEGT. DNA of the CDR3: TGTGCCGGCCGGACAGGAAACACCATATATTTT. This translates into CAGRTGNTIYF.

In this sample, this clonotype turned up many times. This chain links TRBV20-1 with TRBJ1-5, with no clear D. V lost 3 bases and J lost 5, with 14 bases in between. Germline V gene data show CDR1 as DFQATT and CDR2 as SNEGSKA (reference sequence). This CDR3 comprises 14 residues. The CDR3 bases are TGCAGTGCTAGGGCCCAGGCAGAACATCAGCCCCAGCATTTT. Its protein is CSARAQAEHQPQHF.

The gene calls are TRBV20-1 and TRBJ1-2; 8 bases align to TRBD1. The junction had 5 bases not matched to a gene; V was cut back by 8 bases and J by 3 bases. Germline CDR1 is DFQATT and CDR2 is SNEGSKA (reference sequence). The length of the CDR3 is 12 residues. The CDR3 is CSTTTGDYGYTF. CDR3 bases: TGCAGTACCACGACAGGGGACTATGGCTACACCTTC.

A few counts support this clonotype. The chain recombines TRBV5-5 with TRBJ2-2; 12 bases are shared with TRBD2. CDR3 length equals 17 residues. The V gene's germline CDR1 is SGHKS and CDR2 YYEKEE (reference sequence). Trimming took 1 base from V and 6 from J; bases not matched to a gene: 7. The CDR3 here is CASSLRLAGGPSGELFF. Here the CDR3 DNA reads TGTGCCAGCAGCTTGAGGCTAGCGGGGGGGCCGTCCGGGGAGCTGTTTTTT. Full variable domain (rest looked up from reference TRBV5-5 and TRBJ2-2): DAGVTQSPTHLIKTRGQQVTLRCSPISGHKSVSWYQQVLGQGPQFIFQYYEKEERGRGNFPDRFSARQFPNYSSELNVNALLLGDSALYLCASSLRLAGGPSGELFFGEGSRLTVL.

This clonotype was seen repeatedly, ten times or more. J is TRBJ1-1 and V is TRBV28; a possible D gene is TRBD1 (6 bases). Germline CDR1 and CDR2: MDHEN and SYDVKM. The ends were cut back, 4 bases at V and 8 bases at J, with 11 bases in the middle. This CDR3 has 12 amino acids. In nucleotides, the CDR3 is TGTGCCAGCAGTTCCTCAGGGGCCGAAGCTTTCTTT. Translation: CASSSSGAEAFF.

In nucleotides, the CDR3 is TGTGCCAGCATTCGGGGGACTGAAGCTTTCTTT. Translated: CASIRGTEAFF. The genes are TRBV6-5 and TRBJ1-1; a weak D match, TRBD1 (5 bases). Germline V lookup: CDR1 MNHEY, CDR2 SVGAGI. The CDR3 length is 11 residues. V was trimmed by 7 bases and J by 5 bases, leaving 8 bases between them.

The table lists this clonotype with many counts. The chain recombines TRBV6-2 or TRBV6-3 with TRBJ2-7; D uncertain. Deletions cut 0 bases from V and 6 bases from J, with 12 bases between. Germline values: CDR1 MNHEY, CDR2 SVGEGT. This CDR3 contains 14 residues. CDR3 protein: CASSYSQKGSEQYF. CDR3 coding DNA: TGTGCCAGCAGTTACTCCCAAAAGGGAAGCGAGCAGTACTTC.

The rearrangement joins TRBV29-1 to TRBJ1-2; no definite D call. The CDR3 is 12 amino acids. The germline gives CDR1 SQVTM, CDR2 ANQGSEA. Trimming removed 4 bases at V and 9 bases at J, with 15 bases between. CDR3 nucleotides: TGCAGCGTTGTAGTTGAGGGCCGGAGCTACACCTTC. Its translation is CSVVVEGRSYTF.

At least ten counts were recorded for this clonotype. V and J are TRBV12-3 or TRBV12-4 and TRBJ1-5; D possibly corresponds to TRBD1 (6 bases). The CDR3 extends over 12 amino acids. V shed 4 bases and J shed 12 bases, with 13 bases lying between them. The CDR3 DNA is TGTGCCAGCAGTTCCATTCAGGGGCGCCAGCATTTT. This codes for CASSSIQGRQHF.

This clonotype appeared a few times. The chain couples TRBV29-1 to TRBJ2-6; D ambiguous. Germline V gene data show CDR1 as SQVTM and CDR2 as ANQGSEA. CDR3 length: 13 residues. V lost 3 bases and J lost 0, with 3 bases in between. CDR3 coding DNA: TGCAGCGTTGATTACTCTGGGGCCAACGTCCTGACTTTC. Translating it yields CSVDYSGANVLTF.

This rearrangement joins TRBV20-1 to TRBJ2-3, with D perhaps given as TRBD1 or TRBD2 (5 bases each). Trimming removed 5 bases from V and 0 bases from J, with 15 bases in between. Per the germline V gene, CDR1 is DFQATT and CDR2 is SNEGSKA (reference sequence). The CDR3 consists of 15 residues. CDR3 residues: CSAQSGGASTDTQYF. CDR3 DNA sequence: TGCAGTGCTCAGTCTGGGGGTGCTAGCACAGATACGCAGTATTTT.

This clonotype was counted a few times. The chain joins TRBV11-2 to TRBJ2-3; TRBD2 matches at 7 bases. This CDR3 region has 14 residues. Looked up from germline, CDR1 is SGHAT and CDR2 is FQNNGV. J lost 2 bases, V lost 6 bases, and 5 bases had no gene match. CDR3 amino acids: CASRVLAVTDTQYF. Written as DNA, the CDR3 is TGTGCCAGCAGAGTTCTAGCGGTCACAGATACGCAGTATTTT.

This clonotype was detected many times. This rearrangement joins TRBV7-6 to TRBJ2-3; the D call may be TRBD1 or TRBD2 (5 bases each). Germline lookup yields CDR1 SGHVS and CDR2 FNYEAQ. The length of the CDR3 is 14 residues. The ends were cut back, 3 bases at V and 4 bases at J, with 11 bases in the middle. The CDR3, as DNA: TGTGCCAGCAGCTTCGGGGCGTCTTCAGATACGCAGTATTTT. Translated, it gives CASSFGASSDTQYF. The full variable domain, with the rest looked up from reference TRBV7-6 and TRBJ2-3, is GAGVSQSPRYKVTKRGQDVALRCDPISGHVSLYWYRQALGQGPEFLTYFNYEAQQDKSGLPNDRFSAERPEGSISTLTIQRTEQRDSAMYRCASSFGASSDTQYFGPGTRLTVL.

The table lists this clonotype with many counts. The chain links TRBV10-3 to TRBJ2-1, with 9 bases lining up with TRBD2. Germline assignment: CDR1 ENHRY and CDR2 SYGVKD. The ends lost 6 bases at V and 7 bases at J; junction bases unmatched: 10. This CDR3 has 15 amino acids. The CDR3 DNA reads as TGTGCCATCAGGCCGTCTAGCGGGGATGAAAATGAGCAGTTCTTC. The encoded protein is CAIRPSSGDENEQFF.